This TCR beta chain was obtained from a study of patients and donors after allogeneic stem cell transplantation. TCRdb reprocessed the RT-PCR reads via MiXCR and lists one record per CDR3 protein. The sample consists of approximately 430,000 distinct CDR3 sequences, 16% of them appearing once. The CDR3 spans 15 residues. Trimming took 3 bases from V and 7 from J, leaving 19 bases between them. Germline V gene data show CDR1 as SGDLS and CDR2 as YYNGEE. Source material: blood, either unsorted or a sorted T cell fraction (not recorded which). V and J are TRBV9 and TRBJ1-2; D is undetermined. The receptor's source is a human donor who was either an allogeneic HSCT recipient or a stem cell or donor lymphocyte infusion donor (not recorded which). It is not recorded whose cells these are; they may come from a transplant donor. CDR3 DNA sequence: TGTGCCAGCAGCGCCCCGGGAGGAAGGGCCGGTGGCTACACCTTC. It translates to CASSAPGGRAGGYTF.